This entry features one T cell receptor (beta chain) sequence. Its antigen is unidentified. The source of the sample is a study of Ad26.COV2.S vaccination and SARS-CoV-2 variants. Findings and caveats of the study: Vaccinated individuals (as opposed to placebo recipients) had higher spike-specific TCR breadth. Reported post-vaccination CD8+ and CD4+ T cell responses to spike showed substantial breadth.

CDR1 MNHEY and CDR2 SVGAGI come from the germline V gene. The CDR3 runs to 15 residues. The V segment lost 2 bases and the J segment 7 bases; nucleotides outside the gene matches: 8. Repertoires were generated with immunoSEQ multiplex PCR, while TCRdb's copy carries only in-frame clones and drops some. The table shows approximately 450,000 clones, with about nine tenths occurring only once. The treatment denotes: 19 received Ad26.COV2.S at low or high dose, single or two shots; several received placebo; per-sample allocation not given. Material that was analyzed had been drawn on day 63 after the first vaccine or placebo injection.

The chain combines TRBV6-5 with TRBJ2-1, with TRBD1 matching over 7 bases. Sequenced material: peripheral blood, taken in a trial of Ad26.COV2.S vaccine versus placebo. The source is a person between 18 and 65 years old who received the Ad26.COV2.S COVID-19 vaccine or a placebo. The CDR3 loop is CASSYPDRVRNEQFF. DNA for the CDR3: TGTGCCAGCAGTTACCCTGACAGGGTTCGAAATGAGCAGTTCTTC.